The entry below describes one TCR beta chain. Its antigen remains undetermined. No quality values exist for individual bases; no much larger clone is one base distant. Donors were healthy HIV-negative adults with no recently reported acute infections or vaccinations. Every donor was a Caucasian adult living in Nashville, Tennessee, USA. CD4+ T cells were enriched by magnetic negative selection; naive cells were then positively selected on CD45RA, and the negative fraction formed the memory subset. After blood collection by leukapheresis, PBMCs were isolated using Ficoll-Histopaque density gradient centrifugation and then cryopreserved in the vapor phase of liquid nitrogen. Purity and quantity of every magnetically sorted T cell population were checked by analytical flow cytometry. Genomic DNA was isolated from every sorted fraction and measured by UV absorbance on a Nanodrop 2000c. V drops 10 bases and J drops 6 bases, leaving 18 bases in between. The CDR3 covers 13 residues, taking in both the cysteine and the phenylalanine. The read is trimmed to its CDR3 DNA, 39 bases read in frame from base 1. CDR1 is given as MNHEY and CDR2 as SMNVEV, both from the germline V gene (reference sequence).

These data are taken from a study of shared clonotypes between healthy human individuals (dated by TCRdb to 2019 to 2021). Looking at the study overall: The cohort included three men and a couple of women between 18 and 49 years of age. Per donor, three plates each were used for CD4 naive and CD4 memory, two for CD8 naive, and one for CD8 memory. The study deeply sequenced blood TCR repertoires of about 5 healthy adults to estimate repertoire size and the extent of clonotype sharing between individuals. Different laboratories and diverse techniques were used to prepare libraries and sequence TCR repertoires, to increase sequencing depth and limit assay-specific biases. Leukapheresis yielded between about 0.94 and 9 billion PBMCs per donor. The paper as a whole reports these results and caveats: Higher generation probabilities were observed for clonotypes shared by all four sorted-subset donors than for non-shared clonotypes. About 4.5% of naive CD4, around 4% of naive CD8, around 2.3% of memory CD4, and about 0.4% of memory CD8 clonotypes were shared across several donors. Estimated clonotype richness was generally larger for naive than for memory subsets. Sampling was restricted to blood, and TCR repertoires in tissue are likely to differ from TCR repertoires in blood. The genetic and exposure-history diversity represented was limited by the small number of donors. Based on pairwise subsampling, the degree of clonotype sharing among donors was expected to be affected by sequencing depth. Even with the large sequencing depth, rarefaction of the sorted-subset datasets indicated that sequencing was incomplete.

Using the deep immunoSEQ assay, TCR CDR3 regions were amplified from genomic DNA by multiplex PCR. Extracted genomic DNA from each cell subset was distributed evenly across all wells of several immunoSEQ 96-well plates, and each plate was treated as a replicate. For sorted subsets, each replicate PCR was loaded with about 0.2 ug genomic DNA, equivalent to 25,000 to 30,000 T cell genomes. Purified libraries were measured with a Qubit 3.0 fluorometer, size-checked on a Bioanalyzer 2100, and measured again with the KAPA Library Quantification kit. Every immunoSEQ 96-well plate was sequenced on a dedicated single-read 150-cycle Illumina NextSeq 550 flow cell. On the study's bioinformatics: Because the immunoSEQ output held only junctional sequences and lacked quality scores, the filtering could not match the filtering applied to full-length reads. To assign V/J genes and CDR3, sequences were annotated against IMGT germline references using PyIR, a Python wrapper for IgBLAST v1.9. Reads were removed for weak V/J assignments (E-value above 1e-6), missing CDR3, stop codons, out-of-frame junctions, or ambiguous translated residues. V3J clonotypes were defined as sequences sharing the same inferred V gene, J gene, and CDR3 amino acid sequence. To compute the percentage overlap between repertoires, the number of shared unique clonotypes was divided by the size of the smaller repertoire. Richness of each repertoire was evaluated using RTK rarefaction, the Chao1 estimator, and Recon v2.1 estimates of unobserved clonotypes. For all TCRbeta clonotypes obtained by the gDNA method from four donors, generation probabilities were computed with OLGA. TCRdb holds this immuneACCESS table with in-frame rearrangements only. Some clones are missing; in checked studies, unresolved V genes explain under half, and the rest has no known cause. That table gives V, J and clone size, and the DNA gave D and trimming. This sample lists roughly 2.2 million clones; 85% to 95% were detected once. The ten largest make up about 0.36% of the sample.

This chain is built from TRBV27 and TRBJ1-2; TRBD1 could be the D gene, as 5 bases match. Source material: naive CD4+ T cells from PBMCs. The cell subset or site tag for this specimen amounts to: CD45RA+ positively selected. The receptor's source is a man between 18 and 29 years old in good health. Some clones in this sample may be carry-over from other donors' samples. The DNA sequence is TGTGCCACCCGGGAACGGGGGAGACATGGCTACACCTTC. Its translation reads: CATRERGRHGYTF.